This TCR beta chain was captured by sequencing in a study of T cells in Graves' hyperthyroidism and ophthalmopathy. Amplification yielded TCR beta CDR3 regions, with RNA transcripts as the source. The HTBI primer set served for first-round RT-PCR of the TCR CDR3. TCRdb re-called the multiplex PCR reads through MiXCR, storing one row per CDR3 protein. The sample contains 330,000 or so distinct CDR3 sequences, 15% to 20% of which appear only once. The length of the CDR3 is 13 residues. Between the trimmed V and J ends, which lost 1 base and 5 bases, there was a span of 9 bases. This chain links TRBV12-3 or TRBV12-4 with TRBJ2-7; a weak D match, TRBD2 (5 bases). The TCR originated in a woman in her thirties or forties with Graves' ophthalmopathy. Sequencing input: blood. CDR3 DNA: TGTGCCAGCAGTTTAGTACACGGGGACGAGCAGTACTTC. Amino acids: CASSLVHGDEQYF.